Shown below are 8 T cell receptor beta chains from a single sample sequenced in a study of T cell changes during pregnancy in multiple sclerosis. Generated by immunoSEQ multiplex PCR, the TCRdb table keeps only in-frame clones and is missing some. This sample has over 45,000 clones, with over 90% found just once. This sample comprised CD8+ T cells from peripheral blood mononuclear cells, obtained in the third trimester of pregnancy. The receptors come from a female donor with multiple sclerosis, enrolled in a pregnancy study.

CDR3 bases: TGTGCCAGCAGTTCTAACAGGGGGAGCAATCAGCCCCAGCATTTT. This sequence encodes CASSSNRGSNQPQHF. The chain is built from TRBV6-6 and TRBJ1-5; TRBD1 matches 8 bases. V shed 4 bases and J 1 base; nucleotides not matched to a gene: 3. The CDR3 covers 15 residues. Germline loops: CDR1 MNHNY, CDR2 SVGAGI (reference sequence).

V gene TRBV5-1 combines with J gene TRBJ1-5; D perhaps matches TRBD1 (6 bases). V gave up 0 bases and J gave up 5 bases, with 12 bases separating them. Germline V gene lookup returns CDR1 SGHRS and CDR2 YFSETQ. This CDR3 is 15 amino acids long. This chain's CDR3 is CASSLGWGGDQPQHF. DNA of the CDR3: TGCGCCAGCAGCTTGGGGTGGGGGGGCGATCAGCCCCAGCATTTT.

The CDR3, as DNA: TGCAGCGTTGAACTGCGGGATCCCTACGAGCAGTACTTC. Translating it yields CSVELRDPYEQYF. The J gene is TRBJ2-7, the V gene TRBV29-1; TRBD2 might be the D (6 bases). Per germline, CDR1 SQVTM and CDR2 ANQGSEA. The CDR3 has 13 amino acids. V was cut by 2 bases and J by 2 bases, with 10 bases left in between.

This sequence joins TRBV4-2 and TRBJ2-3, with 7 bases fitting TRBD1. V lost 3 bases and J lost 2; bases outside the gene matches: 8. CDR1 is LGHNA, CDR2 YNFKEQ, per germline. This CDR3 contains 16 residues. The CDR3 reads CASSQRLQGDTDTQYF. CDR3 nucleotides: TGTGCCAGCAGCCAGAGGCTCCAGGGGGACACAGATACGCAGTATTTT.

The gene calls are TRBV18 and TRBJ2-7, with 7 bases fitting TRBD1. Unmatched junction bases numbered 7, after V lost 8 bases and J lost 6 bases. Germline V CDR1 and CDR2: KGHSH, LQKENI. This CDR3 region has 12 residues. CDR3 protein: CASARQGREQYF. DNA of the CDR3: TGTGCCAGCGCTCGACAGGGTCGCGAGCAGTACTTC.

Regarding this clone: Other nucleotide sequences from this sample produce the same CDR3. The V gene is TRBV28, the J gene TRBJ1-3, with D possibly matching TRBD1 (5 bases). CDR3 length: 14 residues. CDR1 is MDHEN and CDR2 is SYDVKM in the germline V gene. V was cut by 6 bases and J by 4 bases, with 13 bases left in between. CDR3 region: CASSLGGSGNTIYF. Here the CDR3 DNA reads TGTGCCAGCAGCTTGGGGGGTTCAGGAAACACCATATATTTT.

V and J are TRBV5-1 and TRBJ2-1; the match to TRBD1 covers 9 bases. The V gene end was trimmed by 3 bases and the J gene end by 6 bases; junction bases not matched to a gene: 4. Per germline, CDR1 SGHRS and CDR2 YFSETQ. This CDR3 comprises 14 residues. The CDR3 coding sequence is TGCGCCAGCAGCTCGGGACAGGGAAGCAATGAGCAGTTCTTC. It encodes CASSSGQGSNEQFF.

The V and J genes are TRBV19 and TRBJ2-7, with D possibly being TRBD2 (5 bases). The length of the CDR3 is 13 residues. Per the germline V gene, CDR1 is LNHDA and CDR2 is SQIVND (reference sequence). Between the trimmed V and J ends, which lost 3 bases and 0 bases, there was a span of 6 bases. CDR3 loop: CASSMGSSYEQYF. CDR3 in DNA: TGTGCCAGTAGTATGGGGAGCTCCTACGAGCAGTACTTC. Full variable domain (rest looked up from reference TRBV19 and TRBJ2-7): DGGITQSPKYLFRKEGQNVTLSCEQNLNHDAMYWYRQDPGQGLRLIYYSQIVNDFQKGDIAEGYSVSREKKESFPLTVTSAQKNPTAFYLCASSMGSSYEQYFGPGTRLTVT.